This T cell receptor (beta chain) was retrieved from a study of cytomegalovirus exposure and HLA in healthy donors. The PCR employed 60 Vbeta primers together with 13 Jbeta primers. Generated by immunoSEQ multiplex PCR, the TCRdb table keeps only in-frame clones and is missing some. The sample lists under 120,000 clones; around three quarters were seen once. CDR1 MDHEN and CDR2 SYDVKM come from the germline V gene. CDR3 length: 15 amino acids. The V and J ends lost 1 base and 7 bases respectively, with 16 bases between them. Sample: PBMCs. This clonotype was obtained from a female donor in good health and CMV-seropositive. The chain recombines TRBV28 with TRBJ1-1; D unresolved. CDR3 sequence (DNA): TGTGCCAGCAGTTTATTCGGGAGGGTTCAGTTTGAAGCTTTCTTT. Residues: CASSLFGRVQFEAFF.